This T cell receptor (beta chain) came from a study of blood T cell repertoires in COVID-19. Overall study context: Italy, Spain and the United States were the sources of the convalescent and acute COVID-19 samples. T cells, B-cell-depleted T cells, or PBMCs provided the cDNA or gDNA that served as material.

Original analysis: From reference gene primer amplification, estimates of nucleated cell counts were derived. The repertoire was sequenced with immunoSEQ multiplex PCR; TCRdb's copy has only in-frame clones and lacks some. That table gives V, J and clone size, and the DNA gave D and trimming. The sample contains 100,000 to 120,000 clones, 87% of which appear only once. The V gene's germline CDR1 is SNHLY and CDR2 FYNNEI. The trim removed 4 bases at V and 5 bases at J, leaving 6 bases unmatched. The CDR3 runs 14 residues. This chain connects TRBV2 to TRBJ2-5; 8 bases line up with TRBD1. The sequence was collected from a human donor in a cohort sampled during active COVID-19. Sequenced input: peripheral blood. The DNA of the CDR3 is TGTGCCAGCAGTGGGACAGGGAATATCGAGACCCAGTACTTC. It codes for CASSGTGNIETQYF. Based on the CDR3 plus reference TRBV2 and TRBJ2-5, the full variable domain is EPEVTQTPSHQVTQMGQEVILRCVPISNHLYFYWYRQILGQKVEFLVSFYNNEISEKSEIFDDQFSVERPDGSNFTLKIRSTKLEDSAMYFCASSGTGNIETQYFGPGTRLLVL.